These T cell receptor beta chains were read from a single sample in a study of chemoradiotherapy in HPV16-positive cancers. Assay used: immunoSEQ multiplex PCR; TCRdb lists only in-frame clones, some missing. Altogether about 68,000 clones are present, about nine tenths being singletons, with the ten largest covering under 4.5%. This material consisted of blood, taken from a patient who underwent chemoradiotherapy. These receptors all come from a human donor with HPV-associated anogenital cancer. The CDR3 runs from the conserved cysteine through the conserved F or W. The order of the fields is J gene, V gene, D gene, clone size, CDR3 DNA, CDR3 protein. The D gene is left open where the match is weak. Expanded clones are given a class, and other clones once, few, many or no size at all.

j_call: TRBJ1-2
v_call: TRBV4-1
d_call: -
clone_size: -
cdr3_nt: TGCGCCAGCAGCCAAGATAACGGGGGGTACTATGGCTACACCTTC
cdr3_aa: CASSQDNGGYYGYTF

j_call: TRBJ1-1
v_call: TRBV29-1
d_call: -
clone_size: few
cdr3_nt: TGCAGCGTTGGCACGACAGGACCGTGGTTAGGAAGGACTGAAGCTTTCTTT
cdr3_aa: CSVGTTGPWLGRTEAFF

j_call: TRBJ2-7
v_call: TRBV6-5
d_call: -
clone_size: -
cdr3_nt: TGTGCCAGCAGTCCGGACATCAGCTCCTACGAGCAGTACTTC
cdr3_aa: CASSPDISSYEQYF

j_call: TRBJ2-7
v_call: TRBV13
d_call: TRBD2
clone_size: once
cdr3_nt: TGTGCCAGCAGCCTGGGACTATACTCCTACGAGCAGTACTTC
cdr3_aa: CASSLGLYSYEQYF

j_call: TRBJ2-1
v_call: TRBV7-9
d_call: -
clone_size: once
cdr3_nt: TGTGCCAGCAGCTTAGGTGAGGGGGGCTACAATGAGCAGTTCTTC
cdr3_aa: CASSLGEGGYNEQFF

j_call: TRBJ2-5
v_call: TRBV18
d_call: -
clone_size: -
cdr3_nt: TGTGCCAGCTCACCTCGAAATCCGGGGGAGACCCAGTACTTC
cdr3_aa: CASSPRNPGETQYF

j_call: TRBJ2-3
v_call: TRBV15
d_call: -
clone_size: once
cdr3_nt: TGTGCCACCAGCAGAGAAAGGAGGGTCCAAAAAGATACGCAGTATTTT
cdr3_aa: CATSRERRVQKDTQYF

j_call: TRBJ2-3
v_call: TRBV30
d_call: -
clone_size: -
cdr3_nt: TGTGCCTGGAGCCCCGGGGCTGCTCCATTCACAGATACGCAGTATTTT
cdr3_aa: CAWSPGAAPFTDTQYF

j_call: TRBJ1-2
v_call: TRBV15
d_call: -
clone_size: -
cdr3_nt: TGTGCCACCAGCAAAGGGGCGGGGGCGTCGCTGTATGGCTACACCTTC
cdr3_aa: CATSKGAGASLYGYTF

j_call: TRBJ1-1
v_call: TRBV7-3
d_call: -
clone_size: -
cdr3_nt: TGTGCCAGCAGCTTAGACGGATTAGGGACTGAAGCTTTCTTT
cdr3_aa: CASSLDGLGTEAFF

j_call: TRBJ2-3
v_call: TRBV15
d_call: -
clone_size: few
cdr3_nt: TGTGCCACCAGCAGAATAGTTGCTAGCACAGATACGCAGTATTTT
cdr3_aa: CATSRIVASTDTQYF

j_call: TRBJ1-5
v_call: TRBV2
d_call: TRBD1
clone_size: -
cdr3_nt: TGTGCCAGCAGAGCAGGGGGGTATAGCAATCAGCCCCAGCATTTT
cdr3_aa: CASRAGGYSNQPQHF

j_call: TRBJ2-5
v_call: TRBV5-1
d_call: TRBD2
clone_size: -
cdr3_nt: TGCGCCAGCAGCTTGGTTGGCGGGAGGGCCGGGGAGACCCAGTACTTC
cdr3_aa: CASSLVGGRAGETQYF

j_call: TRBJ2-7
v_call: TRBV9
d_call: TRBD1
clone_size: -
cdr3_nt: TGTGCCAGCAGCGTGGGTGGGGACAGAGGCTACGAGCAGTACTTC
cdr3_aa: CASSVGGDRGYEQYF

j_call: TRBJ1-1
v_call: TRBV6-5
d_call: -
clone_size: -
cdr3_nt: TGTGCCAGCAGTTACTCAACAGGGTATACGAACACTGAAGCTTTCTTT
cdr3_aa: CASSYSTGYTNTEAFF

j_call: TRBJ2-1
v_call: TRBV30
d_call: -
clone_size: once
cdr3_nt: TGTGCCCGGGGGCCGCTCCCGTTCTTC
cdr3_aa: CARGPLPFF

j_call: TRBJ1-3
v_call: TRBV9
d_call: -
clone_size: -
cdr3_nt: TGTGCCAGCAGTCCGGTATTGGGCAGGACAGTCTCTGGAAACACCATATATTTT
cdr3_aa: CASSPVLGRTVSGNTIYF

j_call: TRBJ2-2
v_call: TRBV4-1
d_call: TRBD2
clone_size: -
cdr3_nt: TGCGCCAGCAGCCTACAGATTAGCGGGGAGGGGAACACCGGGGAGCTGTTTTTT
cdr3_aa: CASSLQISGEGNTGELFF

j_call: TRBJ1-6
v_call: TRBV5-6
d_call: -
clone_size: -
cdr3_nt: TGTGCCAGCAGCTTGGGCAGGCGTAGTTCACCCCTCCACTTT
cdr3_aa: CASSLGRRSSPLHF

j_call: TRBJ2-5
v_call: TRBV7-2
d_call: TRBD2
clone_size: few
cdr3_nt: TGTGCCAGCAGCCCCAATAGGGCGTCTAGCGGGAAAGAGACCCAGTACTTC
cdr3_aa: CASSPNRASSGKETQYF

j_call: TRBJ2-1
v_call: TRBV27
d_call: TRBD2
clone_size: once
cdr3_nt: TGTGCCAGCAGTTCCCCGGGGGGGGTGAAAGGCAATGAGCAGTTCTTC
cdr3_aa: CASSSPGGVKGNEQFF

j_call: TRBJ2-5
v_call: TRBV29-1
d_call: TRBD1
clone_size: -
cdr3_nt: TGCAGCGTTGGGATGACAGGGTTTGTAGAGACCCAGTACTTC
cdr3_aa: CSVGMTGFVETQYF

j_call: TRBJ2-3
v_call: TRBV5-4
d_call: TRBD1
clone_size: -
cdr3_nt: TGTGCCAGCAGCAACGACAGGGGGCAGGCTAATCCTGATACGCAGTATTTT
cdr3_aa: CASSNDRGQANPDTQYF

j_call: TRBJ2-1
v_call: TRBV19
d_call: -
clone_size: once
cdr3_nt: TGTGCCAGTAGTATAGAACTCCTCTACAATGAGCAGTTCTTC
cdr3_aa: CASSIELLYNEQFF

j_call: TRBJ2-1
v_call: TRBV7-2
d_call: TRBD2
clone_size: -
cdr3_nt: TGTGCCAGCAGCTTAGTCGGCGGGAGAGGCAATGAGCAGTTCTTC
cdr3_aa: CASSLVGGRGNEQFF

j_call: TRBJ2-7
v_call: TRBV5-1
d_call: TRBD2
clone_size: -
cdr3_nt: TGCGCCAGCAGTCGCGGGACTAGCGGCTACGAGCAGTACTTC
cdr3_aa: CASSRGTSGYEQYF

j_call: TRBJ1-3
v_call: TRBV9
d_call: -
clone_size: -
cdr3_nt: TGTGCCAGCAGCGTAGAACCAACCCCAGGAAACACCATATATTTT
cdr3_aa: CASSVEPTPGNTIYF

j_call: TRBJ1-2
v_call: TRBV27
d_call: TRBD1
clone_size: -
cdr3_nt: TGTGCCAGCAGCCCACAGGGGAGAGGCGGCTACACCTTC
cdr3_aa: CASSPQGRGGYTF

j_call: TRBJ2-7
v_call: TRBV28
d_call: -
clone_size: -
cdr3_nt: TGTGCCAGCAGTTTAGGAGGGGGGGGGAACGAGCAGTACTTC
cdr3_aa: CASSLGGGGNEQYF

j_call: TRBJ2-5
v_call: TRBV10-1
d_call: -
clone_size: -
cdr3_nt: TGCGCCAGCAGTGACCGCGGGACAGTCCAAGAGACCCAGTACTTC
cdr3_aa: CASSDRGTVQETQYF

j_call: TRBJ2-5
v_call: TRBV9
d_call: TRBD1
clone_size: -
cdr3_nt: TGTGCCAGCAGCGCGGATGGACAGGGAGCTCTGGAGACCCAGTACTTC
cdr3_aa: CASSADGQGALETQYF

j_call: TRBJ1-5
v_call: TRBV21-1
d_call: -
clone_size: -
cdr3_nt: TGTGCCAGCAGCAAAGGGGGGTCTTCTAATAGCAATCAGCCCCAGCATTTT
cdr3_aa: CASSKGGSSNSNQPQHF

j_call: TRBJ1-1
v_call: TRBV18
d_call: TRBD1
clone_size: -
cdr3_nt: TGTGCCAGCTCACCTGGGACAGCGAACACTGAAGCTTTCTTT
cdr3_aa: CASSPGTANTEAFF

j_call: TRBJ1-6
v_call: TRBV28
d_call: -
clone_size: -
cdr3_nt: TGTGCCAGCAGGGCTCCGGGGGGAAGCTCCTATAATTCACCCCTCCACTTT
cdr3_aa: CASRAPGGSSYNSPLHF

j_call: TRBJ1-1
v_call: TRBV18
d_call: -
clone_size: -
cdr3_nt: TGTGCCAGCTCACCACCGATAGGGGTCGTTACTGAAGCTTTCTTT
cdr3_aa: CASSPPIGVVTEAFF

j_call: TRBJ2-2
v_call: TRBV29-1
d_call: TRBD2
clone_size: -
cdr3_nt: TGCAGCGTTGAACCGGGGGGGTCGAACACCGGGGAGCTGTTTTTT
cdr3_aa: CSVEPGGSNTGELFF

j_call: TRBJ2-3
v_call: TRBV9
d_call: -
clone_size: -
cdr3_nt: TGTGCCAGCAGCGCGGGACTCGCTAGGGATACGCAGTATTTT
cdr3_aa: CASSAGLARDTQYF

j_call: TRBJ2-1
v_call: TRBV6-1
d_call: -
clone_size: -
cdr3_nt: TGTGCCAGCAGAATGGAGGGGGCGGCCTACAATGAGCAGTTCTTC
cdr3_aa: CASRMEGAAYNEQFF

j_call: TRBJ1-1
v_call: TRBV28
d_call: -
clone_size: -
cdr3_nt: TGTGCCAGCAGGGCGGCGGGGCTCTCTGTTGAAGCTTTCTTT
cdr3_aa: CASRAAGLSVEAFF

j_call: TRBJ1-1
v_call: TRBV5-1
d_call: -
clone_size: -
cdr3_nt: TGCGCCAGCAGCTTGGAGGGACATAACACTGAAGCTTTCTTT
cdr3_aa: CASSLEGHNTEAFF

j_call: TRBJ2-3
v_call: TRBV11-3
d_call: -
clone_size: -
cdr3_nt: TGTGCCAGCAGCGCAGGGGTATTAGGTACAGATACGCAGTATTTT
cdr3_aa: CASSAGVLGTDTQYF

j_call: TRBJ2-5
v_call: TRBV11-2
d_call: -
clone_size: -
cdr3_nt: TGTGCCAGCAGCCTCTATACAGGGCACCAAGAGACCCAGTACTTC
cdr3_aa: CASSLYTGHQETQYF

j_call: TRBJ1-1
v_call: TRBV28
d_call: -
clone_size: -
cdr3_nt: TGTGCCAGCAGTTTACCAACTGAAGCTTTCTTT
cdr3_aa: CASSLPTEAFF

j_call: TRBJ2-7
v_call: TRBV15
d_call: -
clone_size: -
cdr3_nt: TGTGCCACCAGCAGAGAGGGGTACGAGCAGTACTTC
cdr3_aa: CATSREGYEQYF

j_call: TRBJ2-1
v_call: TRBV7-9
d_call: -
clone_size: -
cdr3_nt: TGTGCCAGCAGCTTAGCGGGAGGCAATGAGCAGTTCTTC
cdr3_aa: CASSLAGGNEQFF

j_call: TRBJ2-3
v_call: TRBV2
d_call: TRBD1
clone_size: once
cdr3_nt: TGTGCCTCCACCGGGACAGGAGGGCGACGGGATACGCAGTATTTT
cdr3_aa: CASTGTGGRRDTQYF

j_call: TRBJ2-6
v_call: TRBV19
d_call: TRBD1
clone_size: -
cdr3_nt: TGTGCCAGTAGTACCCGACAGGGGACTGGGGCCAACGTCCTGACTTTC
cdr3_aa: CASSTRQGTGANVLTF

j_call: TRBJ1-4
v_call: TRBV14
d_call: -
clone_size: -
cdr3_nt: TGTGCCAGCAGCCAAAATGGCAGGGCGGATGAAAAACTGTTTTTT
cdr3_aa: CASSQNGRADEKLFF

j_call: TRBJ1-4
v_call: TRBV6-5
d_call: -
clone_size: -
cdr3_nt: TGTGCCAGCAGTCCCCGAGATGAAAAACTGTTTTTT
cdr3_aa: CASSPRDEKLFF

j_call: TRBJ1-1
v_call: TRBV10-3
d_call: -
clone_size: once
cdr3_nt: TGTGCCATCAGTTCTGGGGTAATGAACACTGAAGCTTTCTTT
cdr3_aa: CAISSGVMNTEAFF

j_call: TRBJ1-4
v_call: TRBV6-6
d_call: -
clone_size: -
cdr3_nt: TGTGCCAGCAGTTACGCAGCCACAACTAATGAAAAACTGTTTTTT
cdr3_aa: CASSYAATTNEKLFF

j_call: TRBJ1-5
v_call: TRBV10-3
d_call: -
clone_size: -
cdr3_nt: TGTGCCATCAGTGATTATCTAGGAAATCAGCCCCAGCATTTT
cdr3_aa: CAISDYLGNQPQHF

j_call: TRBJ1-1
v_call: TRBV28
d_call: TRBD1
clone_size: -
cdr3_nt: TGTGCCAGCAGTTTACCGGGACAGGTGAACACTGAAGCTTTCTTT
cdr3_aa: CASSLPGQVNTEAFF

j_call: TRBJ1-1
v_call: TRBV11-3
d_call: -
clone_size: -
cdr3_nt: TGTGCCAGCAGCTCGTCGGGGATAGGACAGCCCCCGACTGAAGCTTTCTTT
cdr3_aa: CASSSSGIGQPPTEAFF

j_call: TRBJ1-1
v_call: TRBV7-8
d_call: -
clone_size: -
cdr3_nt: TGTGCCAGCAGCTTAGCAGGTGGGACAAGAACATCGAACACTGAAGCTTTCTTT
cdr3_aa: CASSLAGGTRTSNTEAFF

j_call: TRBJ2-1
v_call: TRBV28
d_call: -
clone_size: -
cdr3_nt: TGTGCCAGCAGTTTAAATAATTACTACAATGAGCAGTTCTTC
cdr3_aa: CASSLNNYYNEQFF

j_call: TRBJ2-3
v_call: TRBV10-3
d_call: -
clone_size: -
cdr3_nt: TGTGCCATCAGACAGGTCGGGACAGATACGCAGTATTTT
cdr3_aa: CAIRQVGTDTQYF